This T cell receptor (beta chain) originates from a study of blood T cell repertoires in COVID-19. Study-wide context: The origin of the acute and convalescent COVID-19 samples was the United States, Italy and Spain. The cDNA or gDNA used as material had been derived from T cells, B-cell-depleted T cells, or PBMCs.

The V segment lost 4 bases and the J segment 1 base; nucleotides outside the gene matches: 6. The CDR3 runs to 15 residues. Germline V gene lookup returns CDR1 SGHNT and CDR2 YYREEE (reference sequence). Seattle patients were enrolled during active infection and followed longitudinally. In the original workflow: Amplification from reference gene primers served as the basis for estimated nucleated cell counts. The repertoire was sequenced with immunoSEQ multiplex PCR; TCRdb's copy has only in-frame clones and lacks some. V and J calls and clone size come straight from that table; D and trimming were deduced from the DNA. Of around 280,000 clones listed, approximately 91% are singletons.

The origin of this receptor is a woman aged 25 to 45 with COVID-19, enrolled during active disease. Sequencing was done on a sample of peripheral blood. The chain recombines TRBV5-4 with TRBJ2-7; 9 nucleotides agree with TRBD1. The CDR3 DNA reads TGTGCCAGCAGCCACGCCGGGACAGGGTCCTACGAGCAGTACTTC. It encodes CASSHAGTGSYEQYF.